This T cell receptor (beta chain) comes out of a study of cytomegalovirus exposure and HLA in healthy donors. General observations from the study: In a later analysis, donors in an Asian-associated ancestry cluster reportedly had fewer N-insertions in productive TCRs than the cohort mean.

For this clone: Its target is not known.

Germline CDR1 and CDR2: SGHRS and YFSETQ. V dropped 2 bases and J dropped 8 bases, with 7 bases sitting between them. The CDR3 has 11 residues. The PCR employed 60 Vbeta primers together with 13 Jbeta primers. Libraries were prepared by immunoSEQ multiplex PCR; TCRdb keeps only in-frame clonotypes and omits some of them. This sample has fewer than 150,000 clones; around 76% occur once, and the top ten carry approximately 4%. This receptor was identified in a man aged 18 to 30 in good health and CMV-seronegative. Sequenced input: PBMCs. The V gene is TRBV5-1, the J gene TRBJ1-1; unclear D gene. Here the CDR3 DNA reads TGCGCCAGCAGCTTAGGAGCCGAAGCTTTCTTT. It encodes CASSLGAEAFF. Complete variable domain (other parts from reference TRBV5-1 and TRBJ1-1): KAGVTQTPRYLIKTRGQQVTLSCSPISGHRSVSWYQQTPGQGLQFLFEYFSETQRNKGNFPGRFSGRQFSNSRSEMNVSTLELGDSALYLCASSLGAEAFFGQGTRLTVV.